This entry lists 9 T cell receptor beta chains sequenced from one sample in a study of blood T cells in healthy people across ages. Through a sample-barcoded 5' primer and a J-beta primer mix, a second PCR was run for 7 to 11 cycles. Each CDR3 protein is one row after TCRdb ran MiXCR on the 5' RACE reads. The table lists some 760,000 distinct CDR3 sequences, 20% to 30% of them singletons, with under 4% in the top ten. The data were also submitted as part of a second study, on T cells of mothers and their children.

Sample: blood. The receptors stem from a boy aged 5 to 17 in good health.

The genes are TRBV28 and TRBJ2-1; tentative D call: TRBD1 (6 bases). CDR3 size: 15 residues. The germline gives CDR1 MDHEN, CDR2 SYDVKM. Between the trimmed V and J ends, which lost 7 bases and 6 bases, there was a span of 19 bases. This CDR3 reads CASNIGAAGVNEQFF. Here the CDR3 DNA reads TGTGCCAGCAATATCGGGGCGGCAGGGGTCAATGAGCAGTTCTTC.

This clonotype was detected only once. V gene TRBV7-9 combines with J gene TRBJ2-5, with TRBD1 matching 8 bases. The closer fit of TRBJ2-7 to the DNA end suggests the J call may be wrong. The CDR3 is made up of 14 amino acids. Germline loops: CDR1 SEHNR, CDR2 FQNEAQ (reference sequence). CDR3 in amino acids: CASSSGQGLSEQYF. DNA for the CDR3: TGTGCCAGCAGCTCCGGACAGGGTTTATCCGAGCAGTACTTC.

This clonotype was seen only a few times. One end of the junction fails to match germline, which may point to a read error. The chain uses TRBV3-1 and TRBJ2-1; 13 positions match TRBD2. The germline V gene has CDR1 LGHDT and CDR2 YNNKEL (reference sequence). The CDR3 extends over 15 amino acids. In nucleotides, the CDR3 is TGTGCCAGCAGCCCCGGACTAGCGGGAGAAGGCGAGCGGTACTTC. Translating it yields CASSPGLAGEGERYF.

This chain joins TRBV20-1 and TRBJ2-4; 12 bases map to TRBD2. CDR3 size: 16 residues. Trimming at V came to 0 bases and at J to 0 bases, leaving 0 bases not matched to a gene. Germline values: CDR1 DFQATT, CDR2 SNEGSKA (reference sequence). The CDR3 region is CSAREGLAGAKNIQYF. In DNA, the CDR3 is TGCAGTGCTAGAGAGGGACTAGCGGGAGCCAAAAACATTCAGTACTTC.

This clonotype came up a few times. Germline and junction disagree at one end, which may indicate a read error. The chain carries TRBV5-1 and TRBJ2-1; the D is unclear. CDR1 is SGHRS, CDR2 YFSETQ, per germline. The CDR3 totals 15 residues. The CDR3 DNA is TGCGGCAGCAGCCTGACCTGGGGCTCCTACAATGAGCAGTTCTTC. Translation gives CGSSLTWGSYNEQFF.

This clonotype has more than one count but fewer than ten. The rearrangement links TRBV2 to TRBJ2-7; 7 bases match TRBD1. V trimming: 4 bases; J trimming: 2 bases; junction bases outside the gene matches: 8. The CDR3 is 15 amino acids. CDR1 and CDR2 from the germline V gene are SNHLY and FYNNEI. CDR3 bases: TGTGCCAGCAGTGTGCCGACAGGGTTCGCCTACGAGCAGTACTTC. Its protein product is CASSVPTGFAYEQYF.

The sample holds a few counts of this clonotype. The chain uses TRBV7-9 and TRBJ1-1; D may be TRBD1 (5 bases). Trimming took 1 base from V and 5 from J, leaving 14 bases between them. The CDR3 has 15 residues. Germline V CDR1 and CDR2: SEHNR, FQNEAQ (reference sequence). The CDR3 protein is CASSLEYGGGTEAFF. The CDR3 DNA reads as TGTGCCAGCAGCTTAGAATATGGGGGTGGGACTGAAGCTTTCTTT. Full variable domain (rest looked up from reference TRBV7-9 and TRBJ1-1): DTGVSQNPRHKITKRGQNVTFRCDPISEHNRLYWYRQTLGQGPEFLTYFQNEAQLEKSRLLSDRFSAERPKGSFSTLEIQRTEQGDSAMYLCASSLEYGGGTEAFFGQGTRLTVV.

This rearrangement joins TRBV7-2 to TRBJ2-5, with no clear D. Germline V lookup: CDR1 SGHTA, CDR2 FQGNSA. The V gene lost 7 bases and the J gene lost 2 bases, with 11 bases spanning the gap. The CDR3 has 13 amino acids. CDR3: CASTPGYQETQYF. The CDR3 DNA is TGTGCCAGCACCCCGGGCTATCAAGAGACCCAGTACTTC.

The gene calls are TRBV11-2 and TRBJ1-4; D unclear. This CDR3 has 15 amino acids. Trimming left V 1 base short and J 7 bases short, with 13 bases between. Per germline, CDR1 SGHAT and CDR2 FQNNGV. The DNA for the CDR3 is TGTGCCAGCAGCTTAGGAGTCATAGGTGTTGAAAAACTGTTTTTT. Translated, it gives CASSLGVIGVEKLFF.